This entry lists 26 T cell receptor beta chains sequenced from one sample in a study of cytomegalovirus exposure and HLA in healthy donors. Primers for the PCR totalled 60 Vbeta and 13 Jbeta. The repertoire was sequenced with immunoSEQ multiplex PCR; TCRdb's copy has only in-frame clones and lacks some. This sample has roughly 100,000 clones, with around 76% found just once. Sequencing was carried out using PBMCs. The receptor source for this set is a woman aged 18 to 35 in good health and CMV-seropositive.

V and J are TRBV6-6 and TRBJ2-3; D is undetermined. Trimming took 6 bases from V and 3 from J, leaving 4 bases between them. CDR3 size: 11 residues. Per the germline V gene, CDR1 is MNHNY and CDR2 is SVGAGI (reference sequence). The CDR3 protein is CASSRTDTQYF. The DNA of the CDR3 is TGTGCCAGCAGCAGGACAGATACGCAGTATTTT.

This clone is a singleton in its sample. This chain uses TRBV7-9 with TRBJ2-1, with 9 bases aligning to TRBD2. CDR1 and CDR2 from the germline V gene are SEHNR and FQNEAQ (reference sequence). V lost 5 bases and J lost 8; bases outside the gene matches: 13. The CDR3 is 16 amino acids. CDR3 loop: CASSGLIAGVAHEQFF. CDR3 DNA: TGTGCCAGCAGCGGCCTTATAGCGGGAGTTGCCCATGAGCAGTTCTTC.

The V call is TRBV4-3, the J call TRBJ1-5; TRBD1 aligns across 9 bases. The CDR3 runs to 18 residues. Germline assignment: CDR1 LGHNA and CDR2 YSLEER. The ends lost 0 bases at V and 1 base at J; junction bases unmatched: 7. CDR3 region: CASSQDLQGALSNQPQHF. Written as DNA, the CDR3 is TGCGCCAGCAGCCAAGATTTACAGGGGGCGCTCAGCAATCAGCCCCAGCATTTT.

The rearrangement uses TRBV5-6 and TRBJ1-4; the match to TRBD1 covers 7 bases. The CDR3 contains 15 residues. V was clipped by 4 bases and J by 0 bases; unmatched bases: 3. From germline, CDR1 is SGHDT and CDR2 YYEEEE. CDR3 bases: TGTGCCAGCAGCCACACAGGGGCAACTAATGAAAAACTGTTTTTT. Encoded protein: CASSHTGATNEKLFF.

This clone has more than one count but fewer than ten. V gene TRBV19 combines with J gene TRBJ2-2; tentative D call: TRBD1 (5 bases). Trimming removed 8 bases from V and 5 bases from J, with 18 bases in between. Germline V gene data show CDR1 as LNHDA and CDR2 as SQIVND (reference sequence). This CDR3 is built from 15 residues. CDR3 nucleotides: TGTGCCAGTCTCCGGTTCAGGGTTGGGACCGGGGAGCTGTTTTTT. Translating it yields CASLRFRVGTGELFF.

This rearrangement joins TRBV9 to TRBJ2-5, with a tentative D call TRBD2 (7 bases). This CDR3 contains 16 residues. Trimming stripped 0 bases from V and 4 bases from J, with 16 bases between. Germline values: CDR1 SGDLS, CDR2 YYNGEE. CDR3 loop: CASSVGEGGGGETQYF. CDR3 DNA sequence: TGTGCCAGCAGCGTAGGGGAGGGAGGGGGGGGAGAGACCCAGTACTTC.

This clone was detected a few times. The CDR3 loop reads CASSEDGSGEKLFF. In DNA, the CDR3 is TGTGCCAGCAGTGAAGACGGGAGTGGTGAAAAACTGTTTTTT. The chain carries TRBV6-1 and TRBJ1-4; D uncertain. Trimming removed 1 base from V and 7 bases from J, with 10 bases in between. Germline loops: CDR1 MNHNS, CDR2 SASEGT. The CDR3 extends over 14 amino acids.

V is TRBV5-1 and J is TRBJ2-7; 9 nucleotides line up with TRBD2. Unmatched junction bases numbered 10, after V lost 2 bases and J lost 1 base. Germline V gene data show CDR1 as SGHRS and CDR2 as YFSETQ. The CDR3 runs to 17 residues. The CDR3 spells CASSLTRVAGESYEQYF. The CDR3 bases are TGCGCCAGCAGCTTAACTAGGGTAGCGGGGGAATCCTACGAGCAGTACTTC.

V usage is TRBV5-1 and J usage is TRBJ2-5; possibly TRBD2 for D (6 bases). CDR1 is SGHRS and CDR2 is YFSETQ in the germline V gene. This CDR3 has 15 residues. V was cut by 6 bases and J by 1 base, with 16 bases left in between. CDR3 residues: CASTSPGDSQETQYF. CDR3 DNA sequence: TGCGCCAGCACATCGCCGGGAGACAGCCAAGAGACCCAGTACTTC.

This chain connects TRBV5-4 to TRBJ2-5, with 9 nucleotides matching TRBD1. The CDR3 covers 17 residues. Germline-derived CDR1 and CDR2 are SGHNT and YYREEE (reference sequence). The junction had 13 bases not matched to a gene; V was cut back by 3 bases and J by 4 bases. For the CDR3, the DNA is TGTGCCAGCAGCTCCCCAGCCGGGGACAGGGTACGAGAGACCCAGTACTTC. Its translation: CASSSPAGDRVRETQYF.

This chain links TRBV10-1 with TRBJ2-1; weak D call: TRBD2 (6 bases). Trimming removed 3 bases at V and 3 bases at J, with 12 bases between. The CDR3 is made up of 15 amino acids. The germline V gene encodes CDR1 WNHNN and CDR2 SYGVQD (reference sequence). DNA for the CDR3: TGCGCCAGCAGTGACTCCGGGGGAAACTACAATGAGCAGTTCTTC. Its protein product is CASSDSGGNYNEQFF.

V is TRBV6-1 and J is TRBJ1-2, with unresolved D. CDR1 MNHNS and CDR2 SASEGT come from the germline V gene. Trimming pared 2 bases from V and 2 bases from J, leaving 15 bases between. The CDR3 extends over 16 amino acids. In DNA form, the CDR3 reads TGTGCCAGCAGTGAATCGTTCGTGGGAGGGAACTATGGCTACACCTTC. Translating gives CASSESFVGGNYGYTF.

V usage is TRBV25-1 and J usage is TRBJ2-3, with D perhaps TRBD2 (5 bases). CDR3 length equals 15 residues. Germline lookup yields CDR1 MGHDK and CDR2 SYGVNS. Trimming pared 4 bases from V and 2 bases from J, leaving 13 bases between. This CDR3 is CASSVGAINTDTQYF. The CDR3 nucleotides read TGTGCCAGCAGTGTGGGAGCAATCAACACAGATACGCAGTATTTT.

The V and J genes are TRBV19 and TRBJ2-7; the D gene is possibly TRBD2 (7 bases). The germline gives CDR1 LNHDA, CDR2 SQIVND (reference sequence). CDR3 length equals 14 residues. The V end was cut by 9 bases, the J end by 2 bases, with 17 bases between. CDR3 nucleotide sequence: TGTGCCAGCAAGGCGGCGGGGGACACCTACGAGCAGTACTTC. The encoded protein is CASKAAGDTYEQYF.

This chain joins TRBV7-9 and TRBJ1-1, with TRBD1 matching 12 bases. With V trimmed by 5 bases and J by 4 bases, 8 bases remained unmatched. This CDR3 is built from 16 residues. CDR1 SEHNR and CDR2 FQNEAQ come from the germline V gene (reference sequence). CDR3 coding DNA: TGTGCCAGCAGCCCTCCGGGACAGGGGGCAGGCACTGAAGCTTTCTTT. This codes for CASSPPGQGAGTEAFF.

This chain uses TRBV27 with TRBJ1-5, with 9 positions matching TRBD1. Germline lookup yields CDR1 MNHEY and CDR2 SMNVEV (reference sequence). Trimming cost V 4 bases and J 7 bases; bases outside gene matches: 5. This CDR3 region has 14 residues. CDR3 in amino acids: CASSSRQGGQPQHF. In DNA form, the CDR3 reads TGTGCCAGCAGTTCCCGACAGGGGGGGCAGCCCCAGCATTTT.

This clone was counted a single time. This chain links TRBV6-5 with TRBJ1-5, with a possible D match to TRBD1 (6 bases). Germline loops: CDR1 MNHEY, CDR2 SVGAGI. Trimming took 2 bases from V and 3 from J, leaving 11 bases between them. The CDR3 is made up of 15 amino acids. In DNA, the CDR3 is TGTGCCAGCAGTTACGAGGGGGGGCCCAATCAGCCCCAGCATTTT. Amino acid sequence: CASSYEGGPNQPQHF.

This clone came up a few times. The chain has TRBV5-1 and TRBJ2-2; the D gene is possibly TRBD2 (6 bases). Trimming cost V 4 bases and J 1 base, with 14 bases left between them. The CDR3 has 16 amino acids. Germline V gene data show CDR1 as SGHRS and CDR2 as YFSETQ. In DNA form, the CDR3 reads TGCGCCAGCAGCCCCGGGGGTAGCGGGAACACCGGGGAGCTGTTTTTT. Its translation is CASSPGGSGNTGELFF.

J is TRBJ2-2 and V is TRBV10-3; the D gene is possibly TRBD2 (6 bases). The CDR3 covers 16 residues. V lost 9 bases and J lost 7, with 24 bases in between. Germline-derived CDR1 and CDR2 are ENHRY and SYGVKD. CDR3 sequence reads: CAMAGASVSYGGELFF. The DNA for the CDR3 is TGTGCCATGGCCGGGGCTAGCGTCTCCTACGGCGGGGAGCTGTTTTTT.

The chain recombines TRBV2 with TRBJ1-5, with D uncertain. Germline V gene lookup returns CDR1 SNHLY and CDR2 FYNNEI. The CDR3 covers 13 residues. Between the trimmed V and J ends, which lost 5 bases and 5 bases, there was a span of 10 bases. DNA for the CDR3: TGTGCCAGCAGTATGTTTCTCGATCAGCCCCAGCATTTT. Translated, it gives CASSMFLDQPQHF.

This clone was seen once. The V gene is TRBV7-8, the J gene TRBJ1-1; 8 bases agree with TRBD1. J lost 4 bases, V lost 5 bases, and 12 bases had no gene match. The CDR3 runs 16 residues. CDR1 SGHVS and CDR2 FQNEAQ come from the germline V gene. CDR3 in DNA: TGTGCCAGCAGCCCCTCCCGGGACAGGCCAGTCACTGAAGCTTTCTTT. It encodes CASSPSRDRPVTEAFF.

This chain links TRBV10-3 with TRBJ2-1; a weak D match, TRBD2 (5 bases). Germline V CDR1 and CDR2: ENHRY, SYGVKD. The ends were cut back, 5 bases at V and 1 base at J, with 12 bases in the middle. This CDR3 comprises 15 residues. The CDR3 is CAISWTGMSYNEQFF. For the CDR3, the DNA is TGTGCCATCAGTTGGACTGGGATGTCCTACAATGAGCAGTTCTTC.

The chain combines TRBV18 with TRBJ2-7, with D maybe TRBD2 (6 bases). The length of the CDR3 is 15 residues. V lost 3 bases and J 3 bases, leaving 15 bases between the germline ends. Per germline, CDR1 KGHSH and CDR2 LQKENI. Written as DNA, the CDR3 is TGTGCCAGCTCACCTCAAGGCCTAGCGAACTACGAGCAGTACTTC. It specifies CASSPQGLANYEQYF.

The rearrangement joins TRBV2 to TRBJ1-2; weak D call: TRBD1 (5 bases). The CDR3 totals 15 residues. The germline V and J ends were trimmed by 3 bases and 8 bases, with 19 bases remaining between them. The germline CDR1 and CDR2 sequences are SNHLY and FYNNEI. The CDR3 sequence is CASSESWGEKGGYTF. CDR3 nucleotide sequence: TGTGCCAGCAGTGAGTCCTGGGGCGAAAAGGGCGGCTACACCTTC.

The chain employs TRBV9 and TRBJ1-1; a weak D match, TRBD1 (5 bases). This CDR3 region has 13 residues. Trimming took 0 bases from V and 8 from J, leaving 11 bases between them. Germline V gene lookup returns CDR1 SGDLS and CDR2 YYNGEE. This CDR3 reads CASSVDVGPEAFF. In nucleotides, the CDR3 is TGTGCCAGCAGCGTAGACGTGGGGCCGGAAGCTTTCTTT.

The chain links TRBV5-6 to TRBJ2-5; possibly TRBD2 for D (6 bases). The assigned J gene may be wrong: the sequence end matches TRBJ2-7 better. The length of the CDR3 is 14 residues. The germline V gene encodes CDR1 SGHDT and CDR2 YYEEEE. Written as DNA, the CDR3 is TGTGCCAGCAGCTGGGCGGGACTTATCCACGAGCAGTACTTC. This translates into CASSWAGLIHEQYF.